This T cell receptor beta chain was documented in a study of cytomegalovirus exposure and HLA in healthy donors. Trimming cost V 3 bases and J 5 bases, with 7 bases left between them. Per the germline V gene, CDR1 is DFQATT and CDR2 is SNEGSKA (reference sequence). There are 11 residues in the CDR3. 13 Jbeta primers and 60 Vbeta primers were used for the PCR. Sequencing was performed with immunoSEQ multiplex PCR; in TCRdb, only in-frame clones are kept and a portion is missing. The listing records tens of thousands of clones. Details on this clone: The same CDR3 is also encoded by other DNA sequences in this sample.

The receptor was isolated from a man aged 30 to 39 in good health and CMV-seronegative. J is TRBJ2-5 and V is TRBV20-1, with D perhaps matching TRBD2 (5 bases). Sequenced input: PBMCs. As DNA, the CDR3 is TGCAGTGCTAGTGGCGGGGAGACCCAGTACTTC. It yields the protein CSASGGETQYF.